The clone carrying this T cell receptor (beta chain) was counted many times. Thyroid surgery had not been preceded by any treatment in any patient. V was trimmed by 3 bases and J by 7 bases, leaving 12 bases between them. The CDR3 runs to 13 residues. CDR1 DFQATT and CDR2 SNEGSKA come from the germline V gene (reference sequence). The entry originates in a study of metastatic and nonmetastatic thyroid tumors. Overall study: The comparison covered peripheral blood and tumor or nodule tissue in malignant and benign thyroid patients.

TCRdb re-clonotyped the PCR reads through MiXCR. The sample has about 15,000 clones; about 35% are singletons. The chain joins TRBV20-1 to TRBJ2-2; perhaps TRBD2 as D (7 bases). The clonotype originates from a male donor with papillary thyroid cancer or a benign thyroid nodule (not recorded which). Some clones in this sample may be carry-over from other donors' samples. The sequenced sample consisted of tumor tissue. The DNA for the CDR3 is TGCAGTGCTAGCGGGGGGCATGGCGGGGAGCTGTTTTTT. Translated: CSASGGHGGELFF.